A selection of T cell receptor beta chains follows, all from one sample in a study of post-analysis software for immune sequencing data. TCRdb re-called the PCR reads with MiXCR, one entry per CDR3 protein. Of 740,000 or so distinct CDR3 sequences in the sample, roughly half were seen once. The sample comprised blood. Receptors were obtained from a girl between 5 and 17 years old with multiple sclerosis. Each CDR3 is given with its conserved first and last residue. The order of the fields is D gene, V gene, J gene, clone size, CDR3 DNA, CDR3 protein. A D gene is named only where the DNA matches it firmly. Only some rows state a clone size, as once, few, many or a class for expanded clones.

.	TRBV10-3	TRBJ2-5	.	TGTGCCATCAGACCGGGGGATCGGGAGACCCAGTACTTC	CAIRPGDRETQYF
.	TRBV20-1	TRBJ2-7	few	TGCAGTGCTAGTTTGGACACCCCAGGCGAGCAGTACTTC	CSASLDTPGEQYF
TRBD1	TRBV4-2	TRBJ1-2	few	TGTGCCGCCCGAGTAGGGACAGGGGCTAACTATGGCTACACCTTC	CAARVGTGANYGYTF
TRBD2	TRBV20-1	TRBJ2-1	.	TGCAGTGCTAGGGGGATAGCGGGAGGGGGGAACAATGAGCAGTTCTTC	CSARGIAGGGNNEQFF
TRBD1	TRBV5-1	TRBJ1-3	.	TGCGCCAGCAGCTGGGACAGTGCCGGAAACACCATATATTTT	CASSWDSAGNTIYF
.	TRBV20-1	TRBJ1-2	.	TGCAGTGCTAGAGATCCTGCACCGGGACACAATATCGGCTACACCTTC	CSARDPAPGHNIGYTF
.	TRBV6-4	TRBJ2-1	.	TGTGCCGCCCGGGGGGCGCGGAAGGACGGCAATGAGCAGTTCTTC	CAARGARKDGNEQFF
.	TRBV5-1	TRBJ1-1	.	TGCGCCAGCAGCTTGGGGAGCGACACTGAAGCTTTCTTT	CASSLGSDTEAFF
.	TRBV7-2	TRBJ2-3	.	TGTGCCAGCAACTCCGGACTCAGGCCCACAGATACGCAGTATTTT	CASNSGLRPTDTQYF
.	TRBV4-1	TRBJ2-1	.	TGCGCCAGCAGCCAAGTTGATCCCAATGAGCAGTTCTTC	CASSQVDPNEQFF
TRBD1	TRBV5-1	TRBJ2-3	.	TGCGCCAGCAGCCCCGGACAGGTTCTGGATACGCAGTATTTT	CASSPGQVLDTQYF
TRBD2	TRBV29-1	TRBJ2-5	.	TGCAGCGCCGTGAGACTAGCGGGAGACAATGAGCAGTACTTC	CSAVRLAGDNEQYF
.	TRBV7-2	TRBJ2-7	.	TGTGCCAGCAGCTTATTAGGGACACCACAATACGAGCAGTACTTC	CASSLLGTPQYEQYF
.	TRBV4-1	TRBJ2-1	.	TGCGCCAGCAGCCAAGATGAAACAGCCAGGGCCCATGAGCAGTTCTTC	CASSQDETARAHEQFF
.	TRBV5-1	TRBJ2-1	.	TGCGCCACCACCACGGGCGGTACCTACAATGAGCAGTTCTTC	CATTTGGTYNEQFF
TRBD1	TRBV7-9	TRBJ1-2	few	TGTGCCAGCAGCTCCCTCCATCCGTGGACAGGGAATGGCCTAAACTATGGCTACACCTTC	CASSSLHPWTGNGLNYGYTF
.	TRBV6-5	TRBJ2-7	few	TGTGCCAGCAGTTACTCGAATGGGGCCTACGAGCAGTACTTC	CASSYSNGAYEQYF
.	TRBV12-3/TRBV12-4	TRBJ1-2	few	TGTGCCAGCAGTACCCGGAAGAATGGCTACACCTTC	CASSTRKNGYTF
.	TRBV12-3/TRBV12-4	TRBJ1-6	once	TGTGCCAGCAGTTTGGGGGGAGGGGAGCCTACACCCCTCCACTTT	CASSLGGGEPTPLHF
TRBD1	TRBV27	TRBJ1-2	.	TGTGCCAGCAGTTTCCTGCCAGGGGGGTATGGCTACACCTTC	CASSFLPGGYGYTF
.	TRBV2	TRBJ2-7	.	TGTGCCAGCAGTGATGAAAGATACGAGCAGTACTTC	CASSDERYEQYF
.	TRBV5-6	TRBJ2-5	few	TGTGCCAGCAGCTTTCCCTCGGAAGAGACCCAGTACTTC	CASSFPSEETQYF
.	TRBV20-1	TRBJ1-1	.	TGCAGTGCTAGACCTCCGACAGGTTCGGGAACTGAAGCTTTCTTT	CSARPPTGSGTEAFF
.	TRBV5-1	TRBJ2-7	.	TGCGCCAGCAGCCCCCCGAGTTTGGGGCACCACGAGCAGTACTTC	CASSPPSLGHHEQYF
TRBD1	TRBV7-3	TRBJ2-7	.	TGTGCCAACAGCTTACGCTTATGGGCAGGGGGCTTCTACGAGCAGTACTTC	CANSLRLWAGGFYEQYF
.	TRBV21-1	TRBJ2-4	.	TGTGCCAGCAGCACCCACCCGGGACTCTACAAAAACATTCAGTACTTC	CASSTHPGLYKNIQYF